This T cell receptor (beta chain) derives from a study of beta chain features in type 1 diabetes. Comment on this clone: This same CDR3 is encoded by further DNA sequences in the sample.

Since all of the isolated RNA was reverse transcribed, expressed TCRB transcripts were what got sequenced. The repertoire was sequenced with immunoSEQ multiplex PCR; TCRdb's copy has only in-frame clones and lacks some. The sample contains a few hundred thousand clones, about 14% of which appear only once. The source material was naive CD4+ T cells from blood. The clonotype originates from a woman aged 18-35 years in good health.

The CDR3 DNA reads as TGTGCCAGCAGCGTCACAGGGGCCGGGGCCAACGTCCTGACTTTC. Residues: CASSVTGAGANVLTF. V is TRBV9 and J is TRBJ2-6, with 7 bases aligning to TRBD1. The germline gives CDR1 SGDLS, CDR2 YYNGEE. CDR3 length: 15 amino acids. J gave up 4 bases and V 2 bases, and 3 bases lay outside the gene matches.